The clone carrying this TCR beta chain came up many times. V shed 6 bases and J shed 4 bases, with 12 bases lying between them. The germline gives CDR1 SEHNR, CDR2 FQNEAQ (reference sequence). The CDR3 has 13 residues. From RNA transcripts, TCR beta CDR3 regions were amplified. TCR CDR3 regions were first amplified by RT-PCR with HTBI primers. From the multiplex PCR reads, TCRdb called clonotypes with MiXCR, one entry per CDR3 protein. The sample yields some 380,000 distinct CDR3 sequences, roughly 13% seen once. This sample was taken from a study of T cells in Graves' hyperthyroidism and ophthalmopathy.

The sample comprised blood. The chain recombines TRBV7-9 with TRBJ2-5; weak D call: TRBD2 (6 bases). The TCR comes from a man aged 30 to 39 with Graves' hyperthyroidism that later progressed to Graves' ophthalmopathy. For the CDR3, the DNA is TGTGCCAGCAGTAGGCGGGGACTAGAGACCCAGTACTTC. Translated, it gives CASSRRGLETQYF.